Below, 16 T cell receptor beta chains from the same sample are listed, as sequenced in a study of PD-L1 blockade in urothelial cancer. Using immunoSEQ multiplex PCR, the repertoire was profiled, and TCRdb retains in-frame clones only, with some absent. Of 57,000 or so clones in the sample, roughly 87% were seen once. Source: PBMCs, taken around atezolizumab (anti-PD-L1) treatment. Every receptor here comes from a man in his 70s with urothelial cancer.

The chain has TRBV7-3 and TRBJ2-1, with 10 bases matching TRBD1. Trimming removed 2 bases from V and 7 bases from J; junction bases left unmatched: 8. Germline-derived CDR1 and CDR2 are SGHTA and FQGTGA. The length of the CDR3 is 16 residues. This CDR3 reads CASSLLGQGPLNEQFF. In nucleotides, the CDR3 is TGTGCCAGCAGCTTACTGGGACAGGGGCCCTTAAATGAGCAGTTCTTC.

This clone occurred a few times. The CDR3 is CASSSGTSGTTDTQYF. The CDR3 nucleotides read TGTGCCAGCTCGTCCGGGACTAGCGGGACCACAGATACGCAGTATTTT. The chain employs TRBV18 and TRBJ2-3; 13 bases line up with TRBD2. The CDR3 spans 16 residues. Germline V gene lookup returns CDR1 KGHSH and CDR2 LQKENI. With 6 bases clipped from V and 2 bases from J, the junction kept 5 bases outside the gene matches.

The chain is built from TRBV2 and TRBJ2-7; D possibly corresponds to TRBD1 (6 bases). Trimming left V 6 bases short and J 4 bases short, with 10 bases between. The CDR3 is made up of 12 amino acids. The germline V gene has CDR1 SNHLY and CDR2 FYNNEI. The CDR3 nucleotides are TGTGCCAGCAGAAGAGGGGGATACGAGCAGTACTTC. This translates into CASRRGGYEQYF.

The chain combines TRBV10-3 with TRBJ2-3; D might be TRBD2 (5 bases). CDR1 ENHRY and CDR2 SYGVKD come from the germline V gene. CDR3 size: 16 residues. Between the trimmed V and J ends, which lost 4 bases and 0 bases, there was a span of 14 bases. CDR3 amino acids: CAISVINPGSTDTQYF. In DNA form, the CDR3 reads TGTGCCATCAGTGTCATAAACCCGGGAAGCACAGATACGCAGTATTTT.

The rearrangement links TRBV21-1 to TRBJ2-5; TRBD2, the table's D call, was not compared with the DNA. TRBV21-1 corresponds to a pseudogene. The CDR3 is 15 amino acids. CDR3 protein: CATGRRWEARETQYF. The DNA for the CDR3 is TGTGCCACCGGCAGGCGGTGGGAGGCGAGGGAGACCCAGTACTTC.

The genes are TRBV18 and TRBJ2-5; perhaps TRBD2 as D (6 bases). Germline CDR1 and CDR2: KGHSH and LQKENI. The CDR3 has 14 residues. V gave up 1 base and J gave up 9 bases, with 15 bases separating them. The CDR3 DNA sequence: TGTGCCAGCTCACCACTAACAGCGAGGGAGGCCCAGTACTTC. It encodes CASSPLTAREAQYF. Combining the CDR3 with reference TRBV18 and TRBJ2-5 gives the whole variable domain NAGVMQNPRHLVRRRGQEARLRCSPMKGHSHVYWYRQLPEEGLKFMVYLQKENIIDESGMPKERFSAEFPKEGPSILRIQQVVRGDSAAYFCASSPLTAREAQYFGPGTRLLVL.

This chain joins TRBV27 and TRBJ1-5; 8 bases agree with TRBD1. Losses at the gene ends were 8 bases for V and 6 bases for J; bases not matched to a gene: 3. This CDR3 region has 12 residues. Germline CDR1 is MNHEY and CDR2 is SMNVEV (reference sequence). This CDR3 reads CASGTGGQPQHF. In DNA, the CDR3 is TGTGCCAGCGGGACAGGTGGTCAGCCCCAGCATTTT.

This chain connects TRBV4-2 to TRBJ1-1; no reliable D call. V dropped 1 base and J dropped 4 bases, with 13 bases sitting between them. The CDR3 runs 15 residues. The germline CDR1 and CDR2 sequences are LGHNA and YNFKEQ. The DNA for the CDR3 is TGTGCCAGCAGCCAAGGAGGAGGTAGCGGCACTGAAGCTTTCTTT. Encoded protein: CASSQGGGSGTEAFF.

The chain couples TRBV5-1 to TRBJ1-1, with D unclear. Trimming shortened V by 4 bases and J by 1 base, and 14 bases separated the two germline ends. The germline V gene encodes CDR1 SGHRS and CDR2 YFSETQ. The CDR3 length is 15 residues. This CDR3 reads CASSPPRGSNTEAFF. In DNA form, the CDR3 reads TGCGCCAGCAGCCCACCTCGGGGTTCGAACACTGAAGCTTTCTTT.

The genes are TRBV2 and TRBJ2-5, with 8 bases fitting TRBD2. V dropped 4 bases and J dropped 5; count of bases not matched to a gene: 9. Germline V gene data show CDR1 as SNHLY and CDR2 as FYNNEI. The CDR3 length is 15 residues. The CDR3 is CASSGEGGGLETQYF. Written as DNA, the CDR3 is TGTGCCAGCAGTGGGGAGGGCGGGGGGTTGGAGACCCAGTACTTC.

The CDR3 nucleotides are TGTGCCAGCGGATGGGACATCACTGAAGCTTTCTTT. Translating gives CASGWDITEAFF. The chain couples TRBV2 to TRBJ1-1, with a possible D match to TRBD1 (6 bases). V gave up 8 bases and J gave up 4 bases, with 11 bases separating them. Germline-derived CDR1 and CDR2 are SNHLY and FYNNEI. The CDR3 covers 12 residues.

The V call is TRBV6-1, the J call TRBJ2-5; 10 bases match TRBD2. The CDR3 has 14 residues. Losses at the gene ends were 5 bases for V and 5 bases for J; bases not matched to a gene: 5. Germline loops: CDR1 MNHNS, CDR2 SASEGT. This CDR3 reads CASSLAGVRETQYF. Here the CDR3 DNA reads TGTGCCAGCAGTCTAGCGGGAGTGAGGGAGACCCAGTACTTC.

J is TRBJ1-1 and V is TRBV4-1; D remains ambiguous. The V gene lost 0 bases and the J gene lost 1 base, with 12 bases spanning the gap. CDR1 and CDR2 from the germline V gene are MGHRA and YSYEKL. The CDR3 has 16 residues. As DNA, the CDR3 is TGCGCCAGCAGCCAAGATCCGAGTCGGGGGAACACTGAAGCTTTCTTT. It codes for CASSQDPSRGNTEAFF.

This chain links TRBV18 with TRBJ1-2; 10 nucleotides align to TRBD1. There are 14 residues in the CDR3. Germline loops: CDR1 KGHSH, CDR2 LQKENI. V shed 2 bases, J shed 4 bases, and the junction held 1 base outside the gene matches. This chain's CDR3 is CASSPGTGAYGYTF. The CDR3 DNA reads TGTGCCAGCTCACCAGGGACAGGGGCCTATGGCTACACCTTC.

The sample holds a few counts of this clone. This chain uses TRBV2 with TRBJ2-7, with D perhaps TRBD2 (6 bases). This CDR3 contains 14 residues. The germline CDR1 and CDR2 sequences are SNHLY and FYNNEI. V lost 9 bases and J lost 2, with 17 bases in between. CDR3 bases: TGTGCCAGGGAAATTAGCCCGGGGGCCTACGAGCAGTACTTC. It specifies CAREISPGAYEQYF.

The chain combines TRBV5-4 with TRBJ2-2; TRBD1 aligns across 10 bases. The germline gives CDR1 SGHNT, CDR2 YYREEE (reference sequence). J was trimmed by 6 bases and V by 1 base; bases with no gene match: 6. This CDR3 is built from 16 residues. The CDR3 loop reads CASSLNPGQGAGELFF. DNA of the CDR3: TGTGCCAGCAGCTTGAATCCTGGACAGGGGGCCGGGGAGCTGTTTTTT. Full variable domain (rest looked up from reference TRBV5-4 and TRBJ2-2): ETGVTQSPTHLIKTRGQQVTLRCSSQSGHNTVSWYQQALGQGPQFIFQYYREEENGRGNFPPRFSGLQFPNYSSELNVNALELDDSALYLCASSLNPGQGAGELFFGEGSRLTVL.